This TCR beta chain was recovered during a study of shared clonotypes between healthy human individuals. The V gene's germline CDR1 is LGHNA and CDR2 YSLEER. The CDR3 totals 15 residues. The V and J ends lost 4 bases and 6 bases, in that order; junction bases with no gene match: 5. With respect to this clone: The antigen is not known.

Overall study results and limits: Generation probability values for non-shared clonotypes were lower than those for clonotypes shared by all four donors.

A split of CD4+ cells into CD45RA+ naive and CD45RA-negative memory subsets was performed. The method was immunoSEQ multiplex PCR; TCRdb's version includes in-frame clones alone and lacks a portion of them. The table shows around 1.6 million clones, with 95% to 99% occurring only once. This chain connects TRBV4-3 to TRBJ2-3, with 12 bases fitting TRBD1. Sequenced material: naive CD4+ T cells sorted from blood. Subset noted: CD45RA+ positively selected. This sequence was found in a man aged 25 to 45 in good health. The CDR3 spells CASSPGDRGLDTQYF. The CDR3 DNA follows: TGCGCCAGCAGCCCCGGGGACAGGGGGCTGGATACGCAGTATTTT.